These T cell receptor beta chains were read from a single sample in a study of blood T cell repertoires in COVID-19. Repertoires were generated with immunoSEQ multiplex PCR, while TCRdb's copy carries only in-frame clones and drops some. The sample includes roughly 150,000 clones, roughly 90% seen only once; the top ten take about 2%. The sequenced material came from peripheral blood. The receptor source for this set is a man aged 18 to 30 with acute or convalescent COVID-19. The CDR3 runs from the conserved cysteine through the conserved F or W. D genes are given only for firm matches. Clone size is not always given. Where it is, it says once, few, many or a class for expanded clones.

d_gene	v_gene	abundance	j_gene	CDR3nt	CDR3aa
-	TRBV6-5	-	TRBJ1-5	TGTGCCAGCAGTTCTGAGGGCCGGCAGAATCAGCCCCAGCATTTT	CASSSEGRQNQPQHF
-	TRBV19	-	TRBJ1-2	TGTGCCAGTAGTTTCTACTATGGCTACACCTTC	CASSFYYGYTF
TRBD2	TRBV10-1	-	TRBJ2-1	TGCGCCAGCAGTGGTGGACTAGGCGGGGCCTTCGGCTCCTACAATGAGCAGTTCTTC	CASSGGLGGAFGSYNEQFF
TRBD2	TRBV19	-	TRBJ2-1	TGTGCCAGTGAGAGCGGGAGGGACTACAATGAGCAGTTCTTC	CASESGRDYNEQFF
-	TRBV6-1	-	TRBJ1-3	TGTGCCAGCAGTGAAAAGGGCAGGGTTTATGGAAACACCATATATTTT	CASSEKGRVYGNTIYF
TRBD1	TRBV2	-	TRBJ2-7	TGTGCCAGCAACCCCGGGACAGGGGTCTACGAGCAGTACTTC	CASNPGTGVYEQYF
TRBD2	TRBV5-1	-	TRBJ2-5	TGCGCCAGCAGAAGGAGCGGGGGGCAAGAGACCCAGTACTTC	CASRRSGGQETQYF
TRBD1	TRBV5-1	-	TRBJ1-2	TGCGCCAGCAGTTCCGAGACAGGGCCCCTTAACTATGGCTACACCTTC	CASSSETGPLNYGYTF
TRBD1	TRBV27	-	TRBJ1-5	TGTGCCAGCAGTAAGGACAGGGGGGAGTCCCAGCATTTT	CASSKDRGESQHF
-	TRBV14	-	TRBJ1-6	TGTGCCAGCAGCCAGCTTGACAGCTCTAATTCACCCCTCCACTTT	CASSQLDSSNSPLHF
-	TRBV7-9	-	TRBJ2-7	TGTGCCAGCAGGCATGCCGGGACACCCGGGAAGGGAGAGCAGTACTTC	CASRHAGTPGKGEQYF
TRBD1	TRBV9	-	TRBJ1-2	TGTGCCAGCAGCGTAGAAGGTGTCGGGACAGGGCATGGCTACACCTTC	CASSVEGVGTGHGYTF
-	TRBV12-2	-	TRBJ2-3	TGTGCAAGTCGCTTAGCCGGTAGGGGAGATACGCAGTATTTT	CASRLAGRGDTQYF
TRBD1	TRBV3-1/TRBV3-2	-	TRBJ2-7	TGTGCCAGCAGCATAACCGGGACAGGGCCCTACGAGCAGTACTTC	CASSITGTGPYEQYF
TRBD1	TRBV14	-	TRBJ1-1	TGTGCCAGCAGCCAAGTACGACAGGGGAGCACTGAAGCTTTCTTT	CASSQVRQGSTEAFF
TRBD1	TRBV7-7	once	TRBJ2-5	TGTGCCAGCAGCTTTGACAGGGGGAACCAAGAGACCCAGTACTTC	CASSFDRGNQETQYF
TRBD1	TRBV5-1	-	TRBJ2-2	TGCGCCAGCAGGGATACAGGGGAACCTGTCGGGGAGCTGTTTTTT	CASRDTGEPVGELFF
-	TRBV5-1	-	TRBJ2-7	TGCGCCAGCAGCTTGACGGGTTACCACTACGAGCAGTACTTC	CASSLTGYHYEQYF
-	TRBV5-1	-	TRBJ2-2	TGCGCCAGCAGCTTGAATCCGGACAGTCCGCTACCCGGGGAGCTGTTTTTT	CASSLNPDSPLPGELFF
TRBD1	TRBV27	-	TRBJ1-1	TGTGCCAGCAGTTCAGGGGGTCCTCAGGCTGAAGCTTTCTTT	CASSSGGPQAEAFF
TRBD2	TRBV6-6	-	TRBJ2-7	TGTGCCACCTGCGGGAGACTCAATTACGAGCAGTACTTC	CATCGRLNYEQYF
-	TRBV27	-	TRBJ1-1	TGTGCCAGCAGACCAGCGGGGGTCACTGAAGCTTTCTTT	CASRPAGVTEAFF
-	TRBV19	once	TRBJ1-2	TGTGCCAGTACCCAGGAGGGGTATGGCTACACCTTC	CASTQEGYGYTF
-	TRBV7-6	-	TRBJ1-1	TGTGCCAGCAGACTCGGTGATGGGGCAAACACTGAAGCTTTCTTT	CASRLGDGANTEAFF
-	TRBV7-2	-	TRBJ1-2	TGTGCCAGCAGCTTACTGCGGGGCGCGGGTGGCTACACCTTC	CASSLLRGAGGYTF
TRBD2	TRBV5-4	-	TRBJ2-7	TGTGCCAGTTCCGGGGGGGCGAAGGACGAGCAGTACTTC	CASSGGAKDEQYF
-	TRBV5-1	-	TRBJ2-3	TGCGCCAGCAGTGAGCTTCCCGGACAAAAGGATTTT	CASSELPGQKDF
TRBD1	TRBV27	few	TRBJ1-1	TGTGCCAGCAGTGACAGGGAGAGTGGGACTTTCTTT	CASSDRESGTFF
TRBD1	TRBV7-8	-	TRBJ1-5	TGTGCCAGCAGCCTACAGGGGTCCACGGGCAATCAGCCCCAGCATTTT	CASSLQGSTGNQPQHF
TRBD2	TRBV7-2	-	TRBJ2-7	TGTGCCAGCAGCTCCTGGACTAGCGGGGCCTACGAGCAGTACTTC	CASSSWTSGAYEQYF
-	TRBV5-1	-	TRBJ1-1	TGCGCCAGCAGCTTGTTAGACACTTCGAACACTGAAGCTTTCTTT	CASSLLDTSNTEAFF
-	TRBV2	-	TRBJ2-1	TGTGCCAGCAGTGAGGAGGGGGCCTCCTACAATGAGCAGTTCTTC	CASSEEGASYNEQFF
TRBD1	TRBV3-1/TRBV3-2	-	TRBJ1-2	TGTGCCAGCAGCCAAACCGTACCGGGACAGGGGTTTAACTATGGCTACACCTTC	CASSQTVPGQGFNYGYTF
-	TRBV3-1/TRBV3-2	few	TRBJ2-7	TGTGCCAGCAGCCAAGTAGGGAGACGATACTTC	CASSQVGRRYF
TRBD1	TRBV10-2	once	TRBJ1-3	TGCGCCAGCAAAACAGGGGGCGATCCTGGAAACACCATATATTTT	CASKTGGDPGNTIYF
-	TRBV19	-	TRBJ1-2	TGTGCCAGTAGTATACAGCGCTCTAACTATGGCTACACCTTC	CASSIQRSNYGYTF
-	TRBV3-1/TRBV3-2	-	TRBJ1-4	TGTGCCAGCAGCCAAGATTCTGGAGGACGACGGGGAAAACTGTTTTTT	CASSQDSGGRRGKLFF
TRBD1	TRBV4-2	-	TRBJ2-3	TGTGCCAGCAGCCCCCCCCTCGGGGACGTCGGGTCGGGGACAGGGCCCACAGATACGCAGTATTTT	CASSPPLGDVGSGTGPTDTQYF
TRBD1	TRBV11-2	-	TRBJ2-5	TGTGCCAGCAGCCGGGGACAGAAAGAGACCCAGTACTTC	CASSRGQKETQYF
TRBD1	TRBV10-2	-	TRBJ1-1	TGCGCCAGCACCACGACAGGGGCGAACACTGAAGCTTTCTTT	CASTTTGANTEAFF
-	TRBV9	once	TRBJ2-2	TGTGCCAGCAGCGTAGGGTTGAGTAAGAACACCGGGGAGCTGTTTTTT	CASSVGLSKNTGELFF
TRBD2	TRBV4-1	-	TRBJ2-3	TGCGCCAGCAGCCAAGAGGGAGGACTAGCGGGAGTCGCAGATACGCAGTATTTT	CASSQEGGLAGVADTQYF
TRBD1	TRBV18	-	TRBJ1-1	TGTGCCAGCTCACCTCCTACAGGGGAAGGGAACACTGAAGCTTTCTTT	CASSPPTGEGNTEAFF
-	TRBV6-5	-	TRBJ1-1	TGTGCCAGCAGTTCTTATCTAAGTTCCACTGAAGCTTTCTTT	CASSSYLSSTEAFF
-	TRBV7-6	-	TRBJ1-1	TGTGCCAGCACTCCCGGCGGGCTGAACACTGAAGCTTTCTTT	CASTPGGLNTEAFF
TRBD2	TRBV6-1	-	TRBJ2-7	TGTGCCAGCAGTGAATCGACGGGAGGAGGATACGAGCAGTACTTC	CASSESTGGGYEQYF
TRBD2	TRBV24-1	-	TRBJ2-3	TGTGCCACCAGTGAGGCTAGCGGGATCACAGATACGCAGTATTTT	CATSEASGITDTQYF
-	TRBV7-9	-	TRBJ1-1	TGTGCCAGCAGCTTCCAGGGTGATGGTGAAGCTTTCTTT	CASSFQGDGEAFF
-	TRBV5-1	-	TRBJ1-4	TGCGCCAGCAGCCCCAGACAGGCAGGGGATGAAAAACTGTTTTTT	CASSPRQAGDEKLFF